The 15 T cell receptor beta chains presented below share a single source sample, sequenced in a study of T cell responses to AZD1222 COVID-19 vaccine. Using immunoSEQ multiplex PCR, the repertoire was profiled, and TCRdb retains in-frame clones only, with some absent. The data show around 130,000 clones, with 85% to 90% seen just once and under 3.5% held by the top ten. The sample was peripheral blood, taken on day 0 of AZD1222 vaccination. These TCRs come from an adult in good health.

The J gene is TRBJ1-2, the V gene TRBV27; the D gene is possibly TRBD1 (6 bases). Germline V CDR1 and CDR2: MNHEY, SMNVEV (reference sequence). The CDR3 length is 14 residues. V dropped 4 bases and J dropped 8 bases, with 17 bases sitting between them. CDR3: CASSSASGARGYTF. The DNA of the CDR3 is TGTGCCAGCAGTTCCGCATCAGGGGCCCGGGGCTACACCTTC.

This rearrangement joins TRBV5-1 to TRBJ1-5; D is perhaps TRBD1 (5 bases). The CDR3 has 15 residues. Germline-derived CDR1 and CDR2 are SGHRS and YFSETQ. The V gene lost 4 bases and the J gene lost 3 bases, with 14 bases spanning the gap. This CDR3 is CASSGWDLDNQPQHF. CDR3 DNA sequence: TGCGCCAGCAGCGGGTGGGACCTTGACAATCAGCCCCAGCATTTT.

The CDR3 sequence is CASDTPRGSVEGYTF. CDR3 sequence (DNA): TGTGCCAGCGACACTCCCAGGGGTTCGGTAGAGGGCTACACCTTC. This sequence joins TRBV28 and TRBJ1-2; D is possibly TRBD1 (6 bases). The germline V and J ends were trimmed by 8 bases and 8 bases, with 24 bases remaining between them. The germline gives CDR1 MDHEN, CDR2 SYDVKM. The CDR3 is 15 residues long.

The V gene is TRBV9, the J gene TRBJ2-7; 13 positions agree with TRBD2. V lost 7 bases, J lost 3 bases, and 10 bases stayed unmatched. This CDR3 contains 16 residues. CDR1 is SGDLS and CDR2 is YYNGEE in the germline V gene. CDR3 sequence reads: CASGHGTSGAIYEQYF. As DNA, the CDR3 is TGTGCCAGCGGGCACGGGACTAGCGGGGCGATCTACGAGCAGTACTTC.

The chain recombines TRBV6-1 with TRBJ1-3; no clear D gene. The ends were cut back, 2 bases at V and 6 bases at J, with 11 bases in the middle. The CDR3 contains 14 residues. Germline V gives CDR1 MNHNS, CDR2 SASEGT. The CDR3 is CASSEWSGENTIYF. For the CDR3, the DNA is TGTGCCAGCAGTGAATGGAGTGGCGAAAACACCATATATTTT.

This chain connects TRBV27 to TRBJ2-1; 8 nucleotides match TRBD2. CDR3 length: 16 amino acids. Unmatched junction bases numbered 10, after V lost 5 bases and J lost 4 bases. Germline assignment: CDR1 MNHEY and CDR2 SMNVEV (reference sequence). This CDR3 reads CASSGTRGLGYNEQFF. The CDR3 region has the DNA TGTGCCAGCAGTGGGACCCGGGGACTAGGATACAATGAGCAGTTCTTC.

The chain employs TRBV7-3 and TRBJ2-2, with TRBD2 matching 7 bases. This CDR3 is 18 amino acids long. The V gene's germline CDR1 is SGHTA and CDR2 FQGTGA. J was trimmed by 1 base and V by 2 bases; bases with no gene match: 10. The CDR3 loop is CASSLEKVASGNTGELFF. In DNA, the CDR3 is TGTGCCAGCAGCTTAGAAAAAGTGGCTAGCGGGAACACCGGGGAGCTGTTTTTT. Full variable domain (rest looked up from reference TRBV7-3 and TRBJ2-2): GAGVSQTPSNKVTEKGKYVELRCDPISGHTALYWYRQSLGQGPEFLIYFQGTGAADDSGLPNDRFFAVRPEGSVSTLKIQRTERGDSAVYLCASSLEKVASGNTGELFFGEGSRLTVL.

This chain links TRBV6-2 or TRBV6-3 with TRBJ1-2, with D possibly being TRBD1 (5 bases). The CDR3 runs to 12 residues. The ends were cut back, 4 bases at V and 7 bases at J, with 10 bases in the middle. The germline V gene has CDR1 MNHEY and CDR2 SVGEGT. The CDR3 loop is CASSFPGTGYTF. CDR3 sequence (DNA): TGTGCCAGCAGTTTCCCAGGGACTGGCTACACCTTC.

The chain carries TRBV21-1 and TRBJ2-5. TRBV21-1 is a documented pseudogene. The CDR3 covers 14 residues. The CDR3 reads CASSRGRSQETQYF. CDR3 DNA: TGTGCCAGCAGCCGGGGACGGAGCCAAGAGACCCAGTACTTC.

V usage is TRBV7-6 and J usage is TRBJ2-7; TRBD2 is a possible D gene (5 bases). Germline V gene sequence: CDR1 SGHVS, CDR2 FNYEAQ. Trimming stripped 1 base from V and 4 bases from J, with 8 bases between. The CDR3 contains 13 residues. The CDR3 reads CASSLGLAYEQYF. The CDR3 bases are TGTGCCAGCAGCTTAGGGCTAGCTTACGAGCAGTACTTC. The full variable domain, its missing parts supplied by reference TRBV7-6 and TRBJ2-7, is GAGVSQSPRYKVTKRGQDVALRCDPISGHVSLYWYRQALGQGPEFLTYFNYEAQQDKSGLPNDRFSAERPEGSISTLTIQRTEQRDSAMYRCASSLGLAYEQYFGPGTRLTVT.

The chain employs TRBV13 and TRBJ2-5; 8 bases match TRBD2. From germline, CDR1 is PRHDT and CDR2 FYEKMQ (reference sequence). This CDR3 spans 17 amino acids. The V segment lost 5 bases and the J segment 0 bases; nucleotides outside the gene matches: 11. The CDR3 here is CASSPPAGGVDQETQYF. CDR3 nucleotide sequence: TGTGCCAGCAGCCCTCCCGCCGGGGGGGTGGACCAAGAGACCCAGTACTTC.

The CDR3 spells CAIREGVDSPLHF. The CDR3 DNA sequence: TGTGCCATCAGGGAAGGGGTTGATTCACCCCTCCACTTT. The V and J genes are TRBV10-3 and TRBJ1-6, with a tentative D call TRBD1 (5 bases). V was clipped by 6 bases and J by 8 bases, with 11 bases between them. CDR1 and CDR2 from the germline V gene are ENHRY and SYGVKD. CDR3 length equals 13 residues.

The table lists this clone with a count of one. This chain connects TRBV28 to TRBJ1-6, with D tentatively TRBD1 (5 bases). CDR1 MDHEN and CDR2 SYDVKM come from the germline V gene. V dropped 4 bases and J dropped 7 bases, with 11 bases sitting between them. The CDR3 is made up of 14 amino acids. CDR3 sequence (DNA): TGTGCCAGCAGTTCGGGAACAGGAAATTCACCCCTCCACTTT. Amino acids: CASSSGTGNSPLHF.

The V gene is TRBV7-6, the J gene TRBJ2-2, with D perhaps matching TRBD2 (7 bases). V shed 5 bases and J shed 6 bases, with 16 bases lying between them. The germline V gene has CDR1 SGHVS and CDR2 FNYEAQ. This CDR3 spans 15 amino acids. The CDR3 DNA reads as TGTGCCAGCAGCCGCCGTGGGGGGGCCGCCGGGGAGCTGTTTTTT. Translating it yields CASSRRGGAAGELFF.

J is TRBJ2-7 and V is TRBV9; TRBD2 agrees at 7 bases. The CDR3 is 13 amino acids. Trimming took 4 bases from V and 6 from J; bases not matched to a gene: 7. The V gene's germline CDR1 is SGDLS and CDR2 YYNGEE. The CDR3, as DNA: TGTGCCAGCAGCAGTTACGGGGGGAGCGAGCAGTACTTC. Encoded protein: CASSSYGGSEQYF.